These T cell receptor beta chains were read from a single sample in a study of blood T cell repertoires in COVID-19. The table came from immunoSEQ multiplex PCR; TCRdb's copy has only in-frame clones and leaves some out. The sample contains 400,000 to 500,000 clones, roughly 85% of which appear only once. Sequenced material: peripheral blood. The receptor set was obtained from a woman in her thirties with active or convalescent COVID-19. Both conserved end residues are part of each CDR3. The D gene is left open where the match is weak. Expanded clones get a size class; other rows say once, few or many, or leave the size out.

TRBV18	NA	TRBJ2-3	NA	TGTGCCAGCTCACCTCTATCGTCCACAGATACGCAGTATTTT	CASSPLSSTDTQYF
TRBV10-3	NA	TRBJ2-7	TRBD1	TGTGCCATCAGTCTGCTCCGGGACAGCGTCCACGAGCAGTACTTC	CAISLLRDSVHEQYF
TRBV4-1	once	TRBJ2-7	TRBD2	TGCGCCAGCAGCCAAGAAAAGCGGGAGGCCTCCTACGAGCAGTACTTC	CASSQEKREASYEQYF
TRBV5-4	NA	TRBJ2-7	NA	TGTGCCAGCAGCTTACAGGGAGGGATATCCTACGAGCAGTACTTC	CASSLQGGISYEQYF
TRBV4-1	NA	TRBJ1-2	TRBD1	TGCGCCAGCAGCGCTACACAGGGGACCTATGGCTACACCTTC	CASSATQGTYGYTF
TRBV5-1	few	TRBJ2-1	TRBD1	TGCGCCAGCAGCCGGACAGGCCCCTACAATGAGCAGTTCTTC	CASSRTGPYNEQFF
TRBV6-5	NA	TRBJ1-5	NA	TGTGCCAGCAGAGACGGCCAGGGTGGCAATCAGCCCCAGCATTTT	CASRDGQGGNQPQHF
TRBV6-6	NA	TRBJ1-6	NA	TGTGCCAGCAGTACATCGGGTTCACCCCTCCACTTT	CASSTSGSPLHF
TRBV7-8	NA	TRBJ2-2	TRBD2	TGTGCCAGCAGCCCCCGGGGGGGCCTCTTCACCGGGGAGCTGTTTTTT	CASSPRGGLFTGELFF
TRBV27	NA	TRBJ1-2	TRBD1	TGTGCCAGCAGTTTAGACAGGGGCTATGGCTACACCTTC	CASSLDRGYGYTF
TRBV18	NA	TRBJ2-7	TRBD2	TGTGCCAGCTCACCCGGACTAGCGGGGGTTTTTTGGGACGAGCAGTACTTC	CASSPGLAGVFWDEQYF
TRBV6-5	NA	TRBJ1-6	NA	TGTGCCAGCCATCAAATTGGGGGGGTCGATTCACCCCTCCACTTT	CASHQIGGVDSPLHF
TRBV5-1	NA	TRBJ1-1	NA	TGCGCCAGCAGCTTGGAGGCAGGGTACACTGAAGCTTTCTTT	CASSLEAGYTEAFF
TRBV15	once	TRBJ1-5	TRBD1	TGTGCCACCAGCGCCCACCTAGGGGGCGATCAGCCCCAGCATTTT	CATSAHLGGDQPQHF
TRBV4-1	NA	TRBJ1-2	NA	TGCGCCAGCAGCCAGGGGGGTTTTCAGTTCTATGGCTACACCTTC	CASSQGGFQFYGYTF
TRBV21-1	NA	TRBJ2-7	NA	TGTGCCAGCAGCAATGGGTCTTTAGCGGGAGTCAAGTACGAGCAGTACTTC	CASSNGSLAGVKYEQYF
TRBV21-1	NA	TRBJ1-2	NA	TGTGCCAGCAGCAAAGCAATAACAGGGATAACTCGTTATGGCTACACCTTC	CASSKAITGITRYGYTF
TRBV21-1	NA	TRBJ2-4	NA	TGTGCCAGCAGCATCCCACACGGACAGGCCAACAAAAACATTCAGTACTTC	CASSIPHGQANKNIQYF
TRBV18	NA	TRBJ1-2	NA	TGTGCCAGCTCACCACCGGGACTGGAGTATGGCTACACCTTC	CASSPPGLEYGYTF
TRBV7-9	NA	TRBJ1-2	TRBD1	TGTGCCAGCAGCACTCGGGCGACAGGGCTGGATGGCTACACCTTC	CASSTRATGLDGYTF
TRBV6-1	NA	TRBJ2-1	TRBD2	TGTGCCAGCAGTGATCCGGGACTAGCAGGTGACAATGAGCAGTTCTTC	CASSDPGLAGDNEQFF
TRBV18	NA	TRBJ2-3	TRBD2	TGTGCCAGCTCGACGGGGGGGGCGCTGACAGATACGCAGTATTTT	CASSTGGALTDTQYF
TRBV5-6	few	TRBJ1-5	NA	TGTGCCAGCAGCTTGACAGGGTCGGATCAGCCCCAGCATTTT	CASSLTGSDQPQHF
TRBV5-1	NA	TRBJ1-1	TRBD1	TGCGCCAGCAGCATAGACAGGGGGAGCTTGGACACTGAAGCTTTCTTT	CASSIDRGSLDTEAFF
TRBV6-5	NA	TRBJ2-7	NA	TGTGCCAGCACCGAGGCGGCCGCTGGTTCCTACGAGCAGTACTTC	CASTEAAAGSYEQYF
TRBV10-3	once	TRBJ1-5	NA	TGTGCCATCAGTGAGTCAGCCGATCAGCCCCAGCATTTT	CAISESADQPQHF
TRBV5-4	few	TRBJ2-1	TRBD2	TGTGCCAGCAGGGGGGTCCCGGGACTAGCTTACAATGAGCAGTTCTTC	CASRGVPGLAYNEQFF
TRBV27	NA	TRBJ2-7	TRBD2	TGTGCCAGCAGCACCCTCTACGGGAGGACCTCCTACGAGCAGTACTTC	CASSTLYGRTSYEQYF
TRBV2	NA	TRBJ1-6	NA	TGTGCCAGCAGGACCGGGACTGTGAGCTCCTATAATTCACCCCTCCACTTT	CASRTGTVSSYNSPLHF
TRBV10-3	NA	TRBJ1-5	NA	TGTGCCATGGGGGAGGCAGGGTCGAATCAGCCCCAGCATTTT	CAMGEAGSNQPQHF
TRBV4-2	NA	TRBJ2-1	NA	TGTGCCAGCAGCCAAGTTGCGACTAACCTTTACAATGAGCAGTTCTTC	CASSQVATNLYNEQFF
TRBV6-1	NA	TRBJ1-4	NA	TGTGCCAGCAGTGAACCAAACATTGCAACTAATGAAAAACTGTTTTTT	CASSEPNIATNEKLFF
TRBV25-1	NA	TRBJ2-7	NA	TGTGCCAGCAGTGATGTGACAGCCTACGAGCAGTACTTC	CASSDVTAYEQYF
TRBV25-1	NA	TRBJ1-4	TRBD1	TGTGCCAGCAGTGAATTAGGGACAGGGGGCGGTGAAAAACTGTTTTTT	CASSELGTGGGEKLFF
TRBV2	NA	TRBJ1-5	NA	TGTGCCAGCAGGGCCGCGCCTACAGAAGATCAGCCCCAGCATTTT	CASRAAPTEDQPQHF
TRBV19	NA	TRBJ2-1	TRBD2	TGTGCCAGTAGTCCGGGGGGTGGGATCTACAATGAGCAGTTCTTC	CASSPGGGIYNEQFF
TRBV25-1	NA	TRBJ1-1	NA	TGTGCCAGCAGTGGGGGACAGAACACTGAAGCTTTCTTT	CASSGGQNTEAFF
TRBV19	once	TRBJ2-3	TRBD1	TGTGCCAGTAGTATGGGGGACAGGGGCCTCACAGATACGCAGTATTTT	CASSMGDRGLTDTQYF
TRBV9	NA	TRBJ1-2	NA	TGTGCCAGCAGCGTAGGGACAGCTAACTATGGCTACACCTTC	CASSVGTANYGYTF
TRBV5-1	NA	TRBJ1-1	TRBD1	TGCGCCAGCAGCTTGGATAACAGGGGTGACACTGAAGCTTTCTTT	CASSLDNRGDTEAFF
TRBV5-5	NA	TRBJ1-1	NA	TGTGCCAGCAGCTGGATTGCAGGGGAAGCTTTCTTT	CASSWIAGEAFF
TRBV14	many	TRBJ1-1	NA	TGTGCCAGCAGCCAAGAGGGCGCTTTATTATCAGAAGCTTTCTTT	CASSQEGALLSEAFF
TRBV2	NA	TRBJ1-2	TRBD1	TGTGCCAGCAGTGAAGTATTTGGGACAGGGTCAAAGGTAGGCTACACCTTC	CASSEVFGTGSKVGYTF
TRBV5-1	NA	TRBJ2-1	NA	TGCGCCAGCAGCCCAGGGCCGGGGGTATACAATGAGCAGTTCTTC	CASSPGPGVYNEQFF
TRBV5-5	few	TRBJ1-2	TRBD1	TGTGCCAGCAGCTTGGCGGCAGGGGGTAATAGGACCTTC	CASSLAAGGNRTF
TRBV7-6	NA	TRBJ2-1	NA	TGTGCCAGCAGCTCCAACAATGAGCAGTTCTTC	CASSSNNEQFF
TRBV12-3/TRBV12-4	NA	TRBJ2-1	NA	TGTGCCAGCAGTCATAGCTCCTACAATGAGCAGTTCTTC	CASSHSSYNEQFF
TRBV6-4	NA	TRBJ2-1	TRBD1	TGTGCCAGCAGTGCCCAGGGACAGGGGGCCTACAATGAGCAGTTCTTC	CASSAQGQGAYNEQFF
TRBV29-1	NA	TRBJ1-1	NA	TGCAGCGTTGAAACCAGGGGTTTGAACACTGAAGCTTTCTTT	CSVETRGLNTEAFF